This T cell receptor beta chain was recorded in a study of CD8+CD57+ T cells in acquired aplastic anemia. Trimming left V 5 bases short and J 6 bases short, with 13 bases between. This CDR3 is 14 amino acids long. CDR1 is MNHEY and CDR2 is SVGAGI in the germline V gene. Investigators profiled TCR beta VDJ and CDR3 from genomic DNA template. TCRdb ran MiXCR on the reads and lists one entry per CDR3 protein. The data contain about 210,000 distinct CDR3 sequences, approximately 60% of them singletons. This clonotype came up many times. The V gene is TRBV6-5, the J gene TRBJ2-2, with a possible D match to TRBD1 (6 bases). The sample consisted of sorted CD4+, CD8+, or CD8+CD57+ T cells (not recorded which) from PBMCs. The sequence was collected from a human donor in good health. As DNA, the CDR3 is TGTGCCAGCAGTCCCGGACAGTGGGCCGGGGAGCTGTTTTTT. The encoded protein is CASSPGQWAGELFF.